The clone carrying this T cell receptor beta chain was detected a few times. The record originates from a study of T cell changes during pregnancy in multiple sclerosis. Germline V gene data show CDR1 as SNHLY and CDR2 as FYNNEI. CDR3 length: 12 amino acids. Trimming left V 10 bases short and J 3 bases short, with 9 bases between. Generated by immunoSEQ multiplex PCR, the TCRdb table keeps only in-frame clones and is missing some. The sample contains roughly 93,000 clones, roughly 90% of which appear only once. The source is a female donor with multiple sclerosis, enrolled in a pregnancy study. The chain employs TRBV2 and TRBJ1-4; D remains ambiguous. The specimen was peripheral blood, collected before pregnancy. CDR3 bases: TGTGCCACCCAACGGGCTAATGAAAAACTGTTTTTT. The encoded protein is CATQRANEKLFF.